This section outlines one T cell receptor (beta chain) sequence together with its context. Its antigen is not identified. The entry originates in a study of cytomegalovirus exposure and HLA in healthy donors. General study findings and limits: The classifier, whose performance was assessed in both the original and validation cohorts, reportedly diagnosed cytomegalovirus status with high specificity and sensitivity. There were some 150 TCR beta chains listed as cytomegalovirus-associated. Judged likely to be a sequencing artifact was a cluster of highly shared sequence variants.

The primer mix had 60 Vbeta and 13 Jbeta primers. The protocol was immunoSEQ multiplex PCR, while the TCRdb copy is restricted to in-frame clones and leaves out a portion. The table has about 190,000 clones, over 60% seen once. The CDR3 sequence is 15 residues long. Germline assignment: CDR1 SGHDN and CDR2 FVKESK. Between the trimmed V and J ends, which lost 4 bases and 7 bases, there was a span of 17 bases. The chain links TRBV14 to TRBJ2-1, with D perhaps matching TRBD2 (5 bases). This TCR came from a woman aged 40 to 50 in good health and CMV-seronegative. The material sequenced was PBMCs. The CDR3 here is CASSPLQLGRNEQFF. In DNA, the CDR3 is TGTGCCAGCAGCCCATTGCAGCTAGGGAGAAATGAGCAGTTCTTC.